What follows are 23 T cell receptor beta chains derived from one specimen sequenced in a study of blood T cell repertoires in COVID-19. The repertoire was sequenced with immunoSEQ multiplex PCR; TCRdb's copy has only in-frame clones and lacks some. This sample has about 330,000 clones; approximately 88% occur once, and the top ten carry just over 9.5%. The specimen was peripheral blood. Receptors originate from a man under 40 with COVID-19, enrolled during active disease.

A single count supports this clone. V gene TRBV13 combines with J gene TRBJ1-5; D is perhaps TRBD1 (5 bases). Germline V gene data show CDR1 as PRHDT and CDR2 as FYEKMQ (reference sequence). The V end was cut by 3 bases, the J end by 2 bases, with 14 bases between. The CDR3 extends over 16 amino acids. The CDR3 region has the DNA TGTGCCAGCAGCTTTCTGGGGGGGTCGGGCAATCAGCCCCAGCATTTT. This encodes CASSFLGGSGNQPQHF.

In its sample, this clone was seen once. The CDR3: CASSPGGAYTEAFF. Written as DNA, the CDR3 is TGTGCCAGCTCACCGGGGGGGGCGTACACTGAAGCTTTCTTT. The chain couples TRBV18 to TRBJ1-1; tentatively, D is TRBD1 (6 bases). Per germline, CDR1 KGHSH and CDR2 LQKENI. This CDR3 spans 14 amino acids. Between the trimmed V and J ends, which lost 3 bases and 3 bases, there was a span of 11 bases. The full variable domain, with the rest looked up from reference TRBV18 and TRBJ1-1, is NAGVMQNPRHLVRRRGQEARLRCSPMKGHSHVYWYRQLPEEGLKFMVYLQKENIIDESGMPKERFSAEFPKEGPSILRIQQVVRGDSAAYFCASSPGGAYTEAFFGQGTRLTVV.

The V call is TRBV4-1, the J call TRBJ1-2, with D tentatively TRBD1 (5 bases). V lost 6 bases to trimming and J lost 2 bases, with 13 bases between them. Germline V gene sequence: CDR1 MGHRA, CDR2 YSYEKL. The CDR3 contains 14 residues. CDR3 nucleotide sequence: TGCGCCAGCAGTAAACCGGGGGAAAACTATGGCTACACCTTC. Its protein product is CASSKPGENYGYTF.

The gene calls are TRBV9 and TRBJ1-5; D call uncertain. Trimming pared 0 bases from V and 0 bases from J, leaving 7 bases between. Germline V CDR1 and CDR2: SGDLS, YYNGEE. The CDR3 length is 15 residues. CDR3 in amino acids: CASSVGRDSNQPQHF. DNA for the CDR3: TGTGCCAGCAGCGTAGGGAGGGATAGCAATCAGCCCCAGCATTTT.

This clone was detected once. The J gene is TRBJ2-3, the V gene TRBV2, with D hard to call. The CDR3 loop spans 16 amino acids. CDR1 is SNHLY and CDR2 is FYNNEI in the germline V gene. V gave up 2 bases and J gave up 4 bases, with 16 bases separating them. DNA of the CDR3: TGTGCCAGCAGTGAATTAATAGGAGATGATCCAGATACGCAGTATTTT. It is translated as CASSELIGDDPDTQYF.

The chain employs TRBV27 and TRBJ1-2; a weak D match, TRBD1 (5 bases). Trimming removed 2 bases at V and 0 bases at J, with 13 bases between. There are 16 residues in the CDR3. Germline-derived CDR1 and CDR2 are MNHEY and SMNVEV (reference sequence). The DNA of the CDR3 is TGTGCCAGCAGTTTAGGGGCAGGCCGGGCTAACTATGGCTACACCTTC. The encoded protein is CASSLGAGRANYGYTF.

The CDR3 DNA reads as TGTGCCAGCAGCTTAAGTGGCGGGGATGCCTACGAGCAGTACTTC. Amino acid sequence: CASSLSGGDAYEQYF. The chain uses TRBV7-7 and TRBJ2-7; weak D call: TRBD2 (6 bases). V lost 2 bases and J 2 bases, leaving 13 bases between the germline ends. There are 15 residues in the CDR3. Germline V gene sequence: CDR1 SSHAT, CDR2 FNYEAQ (reference sequence).

The chain combines TRBV7-9 with TRBJ1-5; 8 positions agree with TRBD1. V was clipped by 5 bases and J by 5 bases; unmatched bases: 8. The CDR3 has 15 amino acids. Germline CDR1 reads SEHNR; CDR2 reads FQNEAQ (reference sequence). CDR3 sequence (DNA): TGTGCCAGCAGCGGAGGGACAGGAGTGGATCAGCCCCAGCATTTT. Its translation: CASSGGTGVDQPQHF. The full variable domain, rest sourced from reference TRBV7-9 and TRBJ1-5, is DTGVSQNPRHKITKRGQNVTFRCDPISEHNRLYWYRQTLGQGPEFLTYFQNEAQLEKSRLLSDRFSAERPKGSFSTLEIQRTEQGDSAMYLCASSGGTGVDQPQHFGDGTRLSIL.

This chain links TRBV19 with TRBJ2-3, with 10 nucleotides matching TRBD1. Germline trimming cut 2 bases from V and 0 bases from J; bases unmatched to any gene: 2. Germline CDR1 reads LNHDA; CDR2 reads SQIVND (reference sequence). This CDR3 spans 16 amino acids. DNA of the CDR3: TGTGCCAGTAGTATATGGACAGGGGGTAGCACAGATACGCAGTATTTT. Its protein is CASSIWTGGSTDTQYF.

CDR3: CASSLFTSGFTDTQYF. In nucleotides, the CDR3 is TGCGCCAGCAGCTTGTTTACTAGCGGGTTCACAGATACGCAGTATTTT. This chain connects TRBV5-1 to TRBJ2-3, with TRBD2 identical over 9 bases. The CDR3 totals 16 residues. V lost 1 base to trimming and J lost 2 bases; unmatched junction nucleotides: 5. From germline, CDR1 is SGHRS and CDR2 YFSETQ. Combining the CDR3 with reference TRBV5-1 and TRBJ2-3 gives the whole variable domain KAGVTQTPRYLIKTRGQQVTLSCSPISGHRSVSWYQQTPGQGLQFLFEYFSETQRNKGNFPGRFSGRQFSNSRSEMNVSTLELGDSALYLCASSLFTSGFTDTQYFGPGTRLTVL.

The chain combines TRBV5-1 with TRBJ2-2, with 7 bases aligning to TRBD1. The germline V gene has CDR1 SGHRS and CDR2 YFSETQ. V trimming: 4 bases; J trimming: 3 bases; junction bases outside the gene matches: 3. The CDR3 runs 14 residues. CDR3 sequence: CASSPGQYTGELFF. For the CDR3, the DNA is TGCGCCAGCAGCCCGGGACAGTACACCGGGGAGCTGTTTTTT.

In this sample, this clone turned up once. The same CDR3 can be traced to other DNA sequences in this sample. The V call is TRBV7-6, the J call TRBJ1-5; TRBD1 is a possible D gene (6 bases). Per the germline V gene, CDR1 is SGHVS and CDR2 is FNYEAQ. Trimming took 2 bases from V and 1 from J, leaving 6 bases between them. This CDR3 has 14 amino acids. The CDR3 nucleotides read TGTGCCAGCAGCTTAACAGGGAGCAATCAGCCCCAGCATTTT. Protein product: CASSLTGSNQPQHF.

The chain combines TRBV7-2 with TRBJ2-2; perhaps TRBD2 as D (6 bases). The V and J ends lost 5 bases and 6 bases respectively, with 13 bases between them. The CDR3 contains 14 residues. Germline lookup yields CDR1 SGHTA and CDR2 FQGNSA. The CDR3 here is CASSPGSVSGELFF. The CDR3 bases are TGTGCCAGCAGCCCCGGGAGTGTCTCCGGGGAGCTGTTTTTT. The variable domain in full, completed from reference TRBV7-2 and TRBJ2-2, reads GAGVSQSPSNKVTEKGKDVELRCDPISGHTALYWYRQSLGQGLEFLIYFQGNSAPDKSGLPSDRFSAERTGGSVSTLTIQRTQQEDSAVYLCASSPGSVSGELFFGEGSRLTVL.

J is TRBJ1-6 and V is TRBV7-2; no clear D. Germline assignment: CDR1 SGHTA and CDR2 FQGNSA. CDR3 length equals 14 residues. V was shortened by 5 bases and J by 10 bases, with 15 bases between the two germline ends. The CDR3, as DNA: TGTGCCAGCAGCGACTCGGGTTCAGTGTCACCCCTCCACTTT. As protein: CASSDSGSVSPLHF.

The V call is TRBV7-2, the J call TRBJ1-3; maybe TRBD1 (5 bases). The CDR3 runs 16 residues. V shed 2 bases and J shed 2 bases, with 13 bases lying between them. Germline lookup yields CDR1 SGHTA and CDR2 FQGNSA. The CDR3 nucleotides are TGTGCCAGCAGCTTATACTTTGGAGGGGCTGGAAACACCATATATTTT. This encodes CASSLYFGGAGNTIYF.

The sample holds one count of this clone. V usage is TRBV4-2 and J usage is TRBJ2-1; unclear D gene. The CDR3 is made up of 16 amino acids. The V gene lost 1 base and the J gene lost 1 base, with 11 bases spanning the gap. Germline loops: CDR1 LGHNA, CDR2 YNFKEQ. The CDR3, as DNA: TGTGCCAGCAGCCAAGTAGTAACCCCTTCCTACAATGAGCAGTTCTTC. As protein: CASSQVVTPSYNEQFF.

The gene calls are TRBV30 and TRBJ1-1, with D possibly matching TRBD1 (6 bases). Germline V gene data show CDR1 as GTSNPN and CDR2 as SVGIG (reference sequence). This CDR3 contains 17 residues. Trimming cost V 2 bases and J 0 bases, with 19 bases left between them. CDR3 protein: CAWSPGQLSPMNTEAFF. The CDR3 nucleotides read TGTGCCTGGAGTCCGGGACAACTATCCCCTATGAACACTGAAGCTTTCTTT. The variable domain in full, with the rest retrieved from reference TRBV30 and TRBJ1-1, is SQTIHQWPATLVQPVGSPLSLECTVEGTSNPNLYWYRQAAGRGLQLLFYSVGIGQISSEVPQNLSASRPQDRQFILSSKKLLLSDSGFYLCAWSPGQLSPMNTEAFFGQGTRLTVV.

Only a few counts were recorded for this clone. CDR3 sequence reads: CASSDGGGATGELFF. The CDR3 bases are TGCGCCAGCAGTGACGGTGGTGGGGCAACCGGGGAGCTGTTTTTT. The genes are TRBV10-1 and TRBJ2-2, with D possibly matching TRBD1 (5 bases). CDR3 size: 15 residues. From germline, CDR1 is WNHNN and CDR2 SYGVQD (reference sequence). V lost 3 bases and J 5 bases, leaving 13 bases between the germline ends.

The chain uses TRBV5-6 and TRBJ1-2, with D perhaps matching TRBD1 (5 bases). The germline CDR1 and CDR2 sequences are SGHDT and YYEEEE. The length of the CDR3 is 13 residues. The germline V and J ends were trimmed by 0 bases and 7 bases, with 10 bases remaining between them. CDR3 region: CASSLVGGGGYTF. In DNA form, the CDR3 reads TGTGCCAGCAGCTTGGTTGGGGGAGGTGGCTACACCTTC.

CDR3 sequence: CASSQAPGLAGGVQYF. The CDR3 nucleotides read TGTGCCAGCAGCCAAGCACCGGGACTAGCGGGGGGGGTGCAGTACTTC. The J gene is TRBJ2-7, the V gene TRBV3-1 (or the pseudogene TRBV3-2); 16 bases are a match to TRBD2. There are 16 residues in the CDR3. The V gene's germline CDR1 is LGHDT and CDR2 YNNKEL (reference sequence). J gave up 9 bases and V 1 base, and 6 bases lay outside the gene matches.

To note about this clone: One end of the junction is discordant with germline, which a read error may explain. The genes are TRBV5-1 and TRBJ2-1; a possible D gene is TRBD1 (6 bases). CDR3 size: 15 residues. Looked up from germline, CDR1 is SGHRS and CDR2 is YFSETQ. CDR3: CASSETGGPLNEQFF. The CDR3 nucleotides read TGCGCCAGCAGCGAGACAGGAGGCCCCCTTAATGAACAGTTCTTC. The whole variable domain, remainder taken from reference TRBV5-1 and TRBJ2-1, is KAGVTQTPRYLIKTRGQQVTLSCSPISGHRSVSWYQQTPGQGLQFLFEYFSETQRNKGNFPGRFSGRQFSNSRSEMNVSTLELGDSALYLCASSETGGPLNEQFFGPGTRLTVL.

This clone has a handful of counts. The chain links TRBV11-2 to TRBJ2-7; tentative D call: TRBD1 (5 bases). The CDR3 runs to 14 residues. CDR1 SGHAT and CDR2 FQNNGV come from the germline V gene. Trimming removed 0 bases from V and 3 bases from J, with 9 bases in between. The DNA of the CDR3 is TGTGCCAGCAGCTTAGATACAGGAGACTACGAGCAGTACTTC. Its protein product is CASSLDTGDYEQYF.

The chain combines TRBV6-5 with TRBJ2-3, with TRBD2 matching 8 bases. Per germline, CDR1 MNHEY and CDR2 SVGAGI. The CDR3 has 14 amino acids. The V segment lost 4 bases and the J segment 0 bases; nucleotides outside the gene matches: 0. For the CDR3, the DNA is TGTGCCAGCAGTTCTAGCGGGAGCACAGATACGCAGTATTTT. This translates into CASSSSGSTDTQYF.